The present T cell receptor (beta chain) was sequenced within a study of T-cell reconstitution after alpha-beta-depleted transplantation in children. With V trimmed by 4 bases and J by 2 bases, 2 bases remained unmatched. The CDR3 loop spans 13 amino acids. From germline, CDR1 is DFQATT and CDR2 SNEGSKA (reference sequence). Library preparation (for TCRbeta) was performed with unique molecular identifiers. TCRdb itself ran the PCR reads through MiXCR, one entry per CDR3 protein. This repertoire shows approximately 130,000 distinct CDR3 sequences, about a tenth found once; its top ten account for around 24%.

Here the sequenced sample was PBMCs, mostly from graft donor cells, taken 180 days after TCRalphabeta/CD19-depleted stem cell transplant. The clonotype originates from a girl less than two years old who had a stem cell transplant for combined immunodeficiency, so the T cells may come from the graft donor. The genes are TRBV20-1 and TRBJ2-3; 8 bases are a match to TRBD2. CDR3 loop: CSATSGLTDTQYF. As DNA, the CDR3 is TGCAGTGCTACTAGCGGGCTCACAGATACGCAGTATTTT.